A selection of T cell receptor beta chains follows, all from one sample in a study of T cells in Graves' hyperthyroidism and ophthalmopathy. TCRdb re-analysed the multiplex PCR reads in MiXCR, keeping a single row per CDR3 protein. The data contain around 350,000 distinct CDR3 sequences, roughly 15% of them singletons. Sequencing was carried out using blood. The source of these receptors is an older woman with Graves' ophthalmopathy. The CDR3 runs from the conserved cysteine through the conserved F or W. The order of the fields is J gene, clone size, D gene, V gene, CDR3 DNA, CDR3 protein. The D gene is left open where the match is weak. Clone size appears in some rows only: once, few, many, or a class for an expanded clone.

>TRBJ1-5|.|TRBD1|TRBV7-9
TGTGCCAGCAGCAGACAGGGCCCGGATCAGCCCCAGCATTTT
CASSRQGPDQPQHF
>TRBJ2-4|.|.|TRBV19
TGTGCCAGTAGTAACCGGAGGGCCGGGTCCAAAAACATTCAGTACTTC
CASSNRRAGSKNIQYF
>TRBJ2-7|many|TRBD2|TRBV6-1
TGTGCCAGCAGTGAAGCGCTAGGGCGCGGGAGAATATACGAGCAGTACTTC
CASSEALGRGRIYEQYF
>TRBJ1-5|many|.|TRBV2
TGTGCCAGCAGTGGGGAGGGTAGCAATCAGCCCCAGCATTTT
CASSGEGSNQPQHF
>TRBJ1-5|many|.|TRBV2
TGTGCCAGCAGTGTCCTTGGTCAGCCCCAGCATTTT
CASSVLGQPQHF
>TRBJ2-3|few|.|TRBV11-2
TGTGCCAGCAGCTTAAACTCTGGTGGTACAGATACGCAGTATTTT
CASSLNSGGTDTQYF
>TRBJ2-3|.|TRBD1|TRBV24-1
TGTGCCACCAGTGATCCCTCGACAGGGACCACAGATACGCAGTATTTT
CATSDPSTGTTDTQYF
>TRBJ1-1|.|TRBD1|TRBV27
TGTGCCAGCAGCGCCCAGGGGGTAGAAGCTTTCTTT
CASSAQGVEAFF
>TRBJ1-1|.|TRBD1|TRBV7-3
TGTGCCAGCAGCCGGACAGGCCCTGGCACTGAAGCTTTCTTT
CASSRTGPGTEAFF
>TRBJ2-5|.|TRBD2|TRBV10-3
TGTGCCTCGAGGGCGGGAGGGGGAGCCCGGACAGCACCAGAGACCCAGTACTTC
CASRAGGGARTAPETQYF
>TRBJ1-5|.|TRBD1|TRBV28
TGTGCCAGCATCGGACAGGGAAATCAGCCCCAGCATTTT
CASIGQGNQPQHF
>TRBJ2-7|few|.|TRBV27
TGTGCCAGCAGGGGGCGGAACTCCTACGAGCAGTACTTC
CASRGRNSYEQYF
>TRBJ2-1|many|.|TRBV20-1
TGCAGTGCTAGAGAACGTGTCCGCTCCTACAATGAGCAGTTCTTC
CSARERVRSYNEQFF
>TRBJ2-1|many|.|TRBV29-1
TGCAGCGTTGACTGGAGCTCCTACAATGAGCAGTTCTTC
CSVDWSSYNEQFF
>TRBJ2-7|many|.|TRBV28
TGTGCCAGCAGTTTCCGAGGACGTACGCAATTCTACGAGCAGTACTTC
CASSFRGRTQFYEQYF
>TRBJ2-1|.|.|TRBV5-1
TGCGCCAGCAGGATAAACGGGGCGGCTGTGGATGAGCAGTTCTTC
CASRINGAAVDEQFF
>TRBJ2-2|many|TRBD1|TRBV2
TGTGCCAGCAGTCGTGAGACAGGGATCGTGTCCGGGGAGCTGTTTTTT
CASSRETGIVSGELFF
>TRBJ2-3|many|.|TRBV20-1
TGCAGTGCTTTAATGACGGGAGACCCAGATACGCAGTATTTT
CSALMTGDPDTQYF
>TRBJ2-5|many|.|TRBV3-1
TGTGCCAGCAGCCAACTTGTGTTCCGGGACGAAAGAAAAGAGACCCAGTACTTC
CASSQLVFRDERKETQYF
>TRBJ1-6|.|.|TRBV28
TGTGCCAGCAGTTTAGGTGGGGGGCGCGTATGGTATTCACCCCTCCACTTT
CASSLGGGRVWYSPLHF
>TRBJ2-7|many|TRBD2|TRBV5-1
TGCGCCAGCAGCTCACTCGGGGAGGGCTACGAGCAGTACTTC
CASSSLGEGYEQYF
>TRBJ2-2|.|.|TRBV29-1
TGCAGCGTTCAAGGGGGAAGGGAAACAAACACCGGGGAGCTGTTTTTT
CSVQGGRETNTGELFF
>TRBJ2-7|many|TRBD2|TRBV6-5
TGTGCCAGCAGTTACTTTGCGGGGGACTACGAGCAGTACTTC
CASSYFAGDYEQYF
>TRBJ2-7|many|TRBD1|TRBV20-1
TGCAGTGCTGATTCCTCCGGGACAGGGGAGTCCTACGAGCAGTACTTC
CSADSSGTGESYEQYF
>TRBJ1-1|.|.|TRBV29-1
TGCAGCGTTCGGAGGGGGGACACTGAAGCTTTCTTT
CSVRRGDTEAFF
>TRBJ2-5|many|TRBD2|TRBV7-9
TGTGCCAGCAGCTTATTTAGCGGGCAAGAGACCCAGTACTTC
CASSLFSGQETQYF
>TRBJ1-5|many|TRBD1|TRBV12-3/TRBV12-4
TGTGCCAGCAGTGCCTGGGACAGGGCTCAGCCCCAGCATTTT
CASSAWDRAQPQHF
>TRBJ2-3|few|.|TRBV5-1
TGCGCCAGCAGCTTGGAGAGCGGGTGGGCCGCAGATACGCAGTATTTT
CASSLESGWAADTQYF
>TRBJ1-2|.|.|TRBV28
TGTGCCAGCAGTTGGGGGGGTCGGAGCTACACCTTC
CASSWGGRSYTF
>TRBJ2-1|many|.|TRBV11-2
TGTGCCAGCAGCTTAGATCCCGAGGAGCAGGAGCAGTTCTTC
CASSLDPEEQEQFF
>TRBJ1-1|many|.|TRBV20-1
TGCAGTGCTAGAAGGGGGGCAGGAGTCTACACTGAAGCTTTCTTT
CSARRGAGVYTEAFF
>TRBJ2-3|few|.|TRBV9
TGTGCCAGCAGCCCCTCTAATAGCAATCTCGATACGCAGTATTTT
CASSPSNSNLDTQYF
>TRBJ2-1|many|.|TRBV12-3/TRBV12-4
TGTGCCAGCAGCTTGTTTGGCAATGAGCAGTTCTTC
CASSLFGNEQFF
>TRBJ2-3|many|.|TRBV28
TGTGCCAGCCTGATGGGGAACACAGATACGCAGTATTTT
CASLMGNTDTQYF
>TRBJ1-1|once|TRBD1|TRBV12-3/TRBV12-4
TGTGCCAGCAGTTTTCTTGGACAGGGGGCGGCCGCTTTCTTT
CASSFLGQGAAAFF
>TRBJ1-2|many|TRBD1|TRBV30
TGTGCCTTGACCCCGGGACAGGGGCACTATGGCTACACCTTC
CALTPGQGHYGYTF
>TRBJ2-7|many|.|TRBV11-2
TGTGCCAGCAGCCGAGCAGGGGGAGGCGAGCAGTACTTC
CASSRAGGGEQYF
>TRBJ2-1|many|TRBD2|TRBV5-1
TGCGCCAGCAGGCCGCGGGAGGTGGGCAATGAGCAGTTCTTC
CASRPREVGNEQFF
>TRBJ2-1|.|TRBD2|TRBV27
TGTGCCAGCAGGGAGCGGGGAGGCTCCTACAATGAGCAGTTCTTC
CASRERGGSYNEQFF
>TRBJ2-7|many|.|TRBV28
TGTGCCAGCAGGGGTGCTGCGGCTGCCTACGAGCAGTACTTC
CASRGAAAAYEQYF
>TRBJ2-7|.|TRBD2|TRBV20-1
TGCAGTGGGGAAAAGGGACTAGCGGGAGCTCCTTCCTACGAGCAGTACTTC
CSGEKGLAGAPSYEQYF
>TRBJ2-7|few|TRBD2|TRBV5-1
TGCGCCAGCCGGGAGTCAGCGGGAGGGGGTGAGCAGTACTTC
CASRESAGGGEQYF
>TRBJ2-1|few|.|TRBV6-1
TGTGCCAGCAGTCTAATTCGGGGGTCCTACAATGAGCAGTTCTTC
CASSLIRGSYNEQFF
>TRBJ1-2|many|.|TRBV24-1
TGTGCCACCAGTGATCCCCGGGAGAGTCGGTATGGCTACACCTTC
CATSDPRESRYGYTF
>TRBJ1-2|.|.|TRBV25-1
TGTGCCAGCAGTGAATCCGGCCGCCGAAACTATGGCTACACCTTC
CASSESGRRNYGYTF
>TRBJ2-7|many|.|TRBV5-1
TGCGCCAGCAGCCGGACGTCGGTCGCCTACGAGCAGTACTTC
CASSRTSVAYEQYF
>TRBJ2-5|many|.|TRBV7-9
TGTGCCAGCAGCTATCCAGGGCACCAAGAGACCCAGTACTTC
CASSYPGHQETQYF
>TRBJ2-5|few|TRBD1|TRBV5-1
TGCGCCAGCAGCTTCCCCGACAGGGGGATGAGGCAAGAGACCCAGTACTTC
CASSFPDRGMRQETQYF
>TRBJ2-2|.|.|TRBV28
TGTGCCAGCAGGCCAGGACTAACCGGGGAGCTGTTTTTT
CASRPGLTGELFF
>TRBJ1-1|many|.|TRBV19
TGTGCCAGTGGAAACAGGCCGATGAACACTGAAGCTTTCTTT
CASGNRPMNTEAFF
>TRBJ2-1|few|.|TRBV12-3/TRBV12-4
TGTGCCAGCTGCTACTCCAGTGATGAGCAGTTCTTC
CASCYSSDEQFF
>TRBJ2-3|few|.|TRBV20-1
TGCAGTGCTGCCATCAGGGCAGATACGCAGTATTTT
CSAAIRADTQYF
>TRBJ2-1|many|.|TRBV7-2
TGTGCCAGCAGCCCAGAGGTGGAAACCTACAATGAGCAGTTCTTC
CASSPEVETYNEQFF
>TRBJ1-2|many|.|TRBV20-1
TGCAGTGCTAGTTCTGGCGGTAGCCGGAGCTACACCTTC
CSASSGGSRSYTF
>TRBJ2-6|few|.|TRBV5-1
TGCGCCAGCAGCTTGGATCCTTTCCGTTCTGGGGCCAACGTCCTGACTTTC
CASSLDPFRSGANVLTF